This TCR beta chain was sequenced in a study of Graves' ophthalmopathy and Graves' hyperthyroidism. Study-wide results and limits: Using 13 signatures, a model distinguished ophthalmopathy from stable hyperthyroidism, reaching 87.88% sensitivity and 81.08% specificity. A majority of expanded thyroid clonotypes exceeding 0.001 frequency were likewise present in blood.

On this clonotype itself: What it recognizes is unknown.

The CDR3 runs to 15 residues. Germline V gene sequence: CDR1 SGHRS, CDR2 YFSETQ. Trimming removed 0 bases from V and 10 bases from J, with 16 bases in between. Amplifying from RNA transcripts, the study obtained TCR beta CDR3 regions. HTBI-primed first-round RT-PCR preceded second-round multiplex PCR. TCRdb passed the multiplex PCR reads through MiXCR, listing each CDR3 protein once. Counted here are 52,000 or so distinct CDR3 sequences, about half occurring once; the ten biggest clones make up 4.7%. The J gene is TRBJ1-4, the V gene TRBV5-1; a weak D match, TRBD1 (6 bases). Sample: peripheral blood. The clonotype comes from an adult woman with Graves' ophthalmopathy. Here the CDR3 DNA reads TGCGCCAGCAGCTTGGTCGAGGCAGGGGATGGAAAACTGTTTTTT. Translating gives CASSLVEAGDGKLFF.